A single sample gave rise to the 20 T cell receptor beta chains below, sequenced in a study of blood T cell repertoires in COVID-19. Clones were read by immunoSEQ multiplex PCR, and TCRdb kept only the in-frame ones, dropping some. The profile shows over 200,000 clones, around nine tenths of them singletons. The sequenced sample was peripheral blood. The receptors come from a man in his late teens or twenties with active or convalescent COVID-19.

The chain recombines TRBV5-8 with TRBJ2-5; 7 bases match TRBD2. There are 14 residues in the CDR3. The J segment lost 5 bases and the V segment lost 4 bases, leaving 8 bases of the junction unmatched. Germline V gene sequence: CDR1 SGHTS, CDR2 YDEGEE. The CDR3 region has the DNA TGTGCCAGCAGCCCTCGCGGGAGTAGGGAGACCCAGTACTTC. Amino acid sequence: CASSPRGSRETQYF.

The gene calls are TRBV7-9 and TRBJ2-1; D not resolved. The germline CDR1 and CDR2 sequences are SEHNR and FQNEAQ (reference sequence). Trimming cost V 1 base and J 5 bases, with 6 bases left between them. This CDR3 comprises 13 residues. The CDR3 here is CASSLGANNEQFF. The CDR3, as DNA: TGTGCCAGCAGCTTAGGCGCTAACAATGAGCAGTTCTTC.

V is TRBV2 and J is TRBJ2-7; TRBD2 agrees at 12 bases. V shed 5 bases, J shed 3 bases, and the junction held 2 bases outside the gene matches. CDR3 length: 14 amino acids. Germline lookup yields CDR1 SNHLY and CDR2 FYNNEI. In nucleotides, the CDR3 is TGTGCCAGCAGTCGACTAGCGGGAGTCTACGAGCAGTACTTC. Amino acid sequence: CASSRLAGVYEQYF.

The V gene is TRBV30, the J gene TRBJ1-3, with D unclear. V dropped 3 bases and J dropped 1 base, with 4 bases sitting between them. The V gene's germline CDR1 is GTSNPN and CDR2 SVGIG (reference sequence). This CDR3 contains 12 residues. In nucleotides, the CDR3 is TGTGCCTGGAGAACTTCTGGAAACACCATATATTTT. Protein sequence: CAWRTSGNTIYF.

In this sample, this clone turned up a few times. The chain employs TRBV5-4 and TRBJ1-5; D is undetermined. Germline loops: CDR1 SGHNT, CDR2 YYREEE (reference sequence). The V gene lost 4 bases and the J gene lost 4 bases, with 15 bases spanning the gap. The length of the CDR3 is 15 residues. The CDR3 reads CASSNDGAHNQPQHF. For the CDR3, the DNA is TGTGCCAGCAGCAATGATGGAGCTCATAATCAGCCCCAGCATTTT.

This clone was picked up a small number of times. The rearrangement joins TRBV28 to TRBJ1-5; D gene ambiguous. The CDR3 totals 16 residues. Germline V lookup: CDR1 MDHEN, CDR2 SYDVKM. The V end lost 5 bases, the J end lost 6 bases, and 20 bases lay between the germline ends. CDR3 sequence reads: CASSPHLGRGRQPQHF. The CDR3 region has the DNA TGTGCCAGCAGTCCCCACCTGGGTCGAGGTCGTCAGCCCCAGCATTTT.

The chain couples TRBV13 to TRBJ2-7; 13 nucleotides align to TRBD2. The CDR3 spans 16 residues. The V and J ends lost 5 bases and 4 bases, in that order; junction bases with no gene match: 8. CDR1 and CDR2 from the germline V gene are PRHDT and FYEKMQ (reference sequence). The CDR3 sequence is CASSPRTSGSLYEQYF. The CDR3 nucleotides are TGTGCCAGCAGCCCCCGGACTAGCGGGAGTCTGTACGAGCAGTACTTC.

The V gene is TRBV28, the J gene TRBJ1-1; TRBD1 agrees at 8 bases. The CDR3 loop spans 13 amino acids. The trim removed 5 bases at V and 6 bases at J, leaving 5 bases unmatched. Germline CDR1 and CDR2: MDHEN and SYDVKM. CDR3 sequence (DNA): TGTGCCAGCAGTCAGGGGGCGCAATCTGAAGCTTTCTTT. Protein sequence: CASSQGAQSEAFF.

V and J are TRBV9 and TRBJ1-1, with D possibly matching TRBD1 (5 bases). Germline CDR1 is SGDLS and CDR2 is YYNGEE. This CDR3 region has 18 residues. The V end was cut by 3 bases, the J end by 4 bases, with 25 bases between. The CDR3 nucleotides are TGTGCCAGCAGCGAGCCGGCAGGGATGAGGCAGGGATCCACTGAAGCTTTCTTT. It codes for CASSEPAGMRQGSTEAFF.

V and J are TRBV29-1 and TRBJ1-1; D unresolved. The length of the CDR3 is 12 residues. Germline V gene data show CDR1 as SQVTM and CDR2 as ANQGSEA. Trimming took 1 base from V and 7 from J, leaving 10 bases between them. The DNA of the CDR3 is TGCAGCGTTGAAGGGGGAGGAGTTGAAGCTTTCTTT. Translating it yields CSVEGGGVEAFF.

This chain connects TRBV9 to TRBJ2-7; 7 bases agree with TRBD1. The V gene end was trimmed by 4 bases and the J gene end by 2 bases; junction bases not matched to a gene: 6. This CDR3 is built from 14 residues. The germline V gene has CDR1 SGDLS and CDR2 YYNGEE. The chain's CDR3 is CASSTRQGAYEQYF. The CDR3 DNA sequence: TGTGCCAGCAGCACGCGACAGGGAGCCTACGAGCAGTACTTC.

This chain uses TRBV5-4 with TRBJ2-5, with no clear D. The CDR3 is 12 residues long. CDR1 and CDR2 from the germline V gene are SGHNT and YYREEE (reference sequence). Trimming took 2 bases from V and 5 from J, leaving 7 bases between them. The CDR3 bases are TGTGCCAGCAGCTTCCCGTCGGAGACCCAGTACTTC. This sequence encodes CASSFPSETQYF. The full variable domain, its missing parts supplied by reference TRBV5-4 and TRBJ2-5, is ETGVTQSPTHLIKTRGQQVTLRCSSQSGHNTVSWYQQALGQGPQFIFQYYREEENGRGNFPPRFSGLQFPNYSSELNVNALELDDSALYLCASSFPSETQYFGPGTRLLVL.

V gene TRBV4-2 combines with J gene TRBJ2-1; 7 nucleotides align to TRBD1. The CDR3 loop spans 18 amino acids. The junction had 12 bases not matched to a gene; V was cut back by 0 bases and J by 4 bases. Germline lookup yields CDR1 LGHNA and CDR2 YNFKEQ. CDR3 DNA sequence: TGTGCCAGCAGCCAAGAAGTTAGGAGCAGGGGGATGTACAATGAGCAGTTCTTC. Its translation is CASSQEVRSRGMYNEQFF.

V is TRBV5-1 and J is TRBJ1-4, with no clear D. The length of the CDR3 is 12 residues. Germline lookup yields CDR1 SGHRS and CDR2 YFSETQ. The germline V and J ends were trimmed by 5 bases and 5 bases, with 7 bases remaining between them. The DNA for the CDR3 is TGCGCCAGCAGGGGAGCGAATGAAAAACTGTTTTTT. It yields the protein CASRGANEKLFF. Based on the CDR3 plus reference TRBV5-1 and TRBJ1-4, the full variable domain is KAGVTQTPRYLIKTRGQQVTLSCSPISGHRSVSWYQQTPGQGLQFLFEYFSETQRNKGNFPGRFSGRQFSNSRSEMNVSTLELGDSALYLCASRGANEKLFFGSGTQLSVL.

This clone was counted once. The chain joins TRBV19 to TRBJ1-2; TRBD1 matches 11 bases. Germline trimming cut 6 bases from V and 7 bases from J; bases unmatched to any gene: 13. The CDR3 contains 16 residues. CDR1 LNHDA and CDR2 SQIVND come from the germline V gene (reference sequence). The chain's CDR3 is CASRNPGQGANRGYTF. The CDR3 nucleotides are TGTGCCAGTAGAAATCCCGGACAGGGGGCGAACCGTGGCTACACCTTC.

This clone was picked up one time. The genes are TRBV28 and TRBJ2-1, with TRBD2 matching 9 bases. Germline lookup yields CDR1 MDHEN and CDR2 SYDVKM. This CDR3 is built from 13 residues. V lost 8 bases, J lost 15 bases, and 14 bases stayed unmatched. CDR3 loop: CASGGSGRPQAFF. The CDR3 DNA follows: TGTGCCAGCGGGGGAAGCGGGAGGCCCCAGGCGTTCTTC.

This clone was counted between two and nine times. V and J are TRBV12-5 and TRBJ1-1; D not resolved. Germline CDR1 LGHNT, CDR2 FRNRAP. This CDR3 is 14 amino acids long. V gave up 3 bases and J gave up 2 bases, with 10 bases separating them. CDR3: CASGFRRENTEAFF. For the CDR3, the DNA is TGTGCTAGTGGTTTTCGCCGGGAAAACACTGAAGCTTTCTTT.

The chain is built from TRBV25-1 and TRBJ1-1; a possible D gene is TRBD1 (6 bases). The V gene's germline CDR1 is MGHDK and CDR2 SYGVNS. Deletions cut 8 bases from V and 4 bases from J, with 14 bases between. The CDR3 has 13 residues. CDR3 in amino acids: CASSWGGGTEAFF. The CDR3 DNA follows: TGTGCCAGCTCCTGGGGAGGGGGCACTGAAGCTTTCTTT.

This chain links TRBV7-2 with TRBJ1-2; 7 bases fit TRBD1. The CDR3 contains 14 residues. Germline V gene lookup returns CDR1 SGHTA and CDR2 FQGNSA. Trimming cost V 5 bases and J 0 bases; bases outside gene matches: 3. CDR3 bases: TGTGCCAGCAGCCGGGGACAGACTAACTATGGCTACACCTTC. Protein product: CASSRGQTNYGYTF.

V usage is TRBV6-4 and J usage is TRBJ1-2, with D perhaps matching TRBD1 (6 bases). The CDR3 runs to 16 residues. V lost 0 bases and J lost 4, with 15 bases in between. The germline V gene encodes CDR1 MRHNA and CDR2 SNTAGT. CDR3 bases: TGTGCCAGCAGTGACTCCCCTGGGACACCGTTCTATGGCTACACCTTC. Protein product: CASSDSPGTPFYGYTF.